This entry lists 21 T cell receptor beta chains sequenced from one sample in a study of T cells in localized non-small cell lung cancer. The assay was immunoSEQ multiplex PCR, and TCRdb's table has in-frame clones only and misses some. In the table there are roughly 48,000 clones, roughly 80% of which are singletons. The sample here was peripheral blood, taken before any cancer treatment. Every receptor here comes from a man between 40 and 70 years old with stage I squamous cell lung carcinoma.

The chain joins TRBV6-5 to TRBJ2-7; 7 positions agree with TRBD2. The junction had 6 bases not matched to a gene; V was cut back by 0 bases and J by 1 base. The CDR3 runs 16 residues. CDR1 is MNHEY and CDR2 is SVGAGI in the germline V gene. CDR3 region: CASSYSMGGLSYEQYF. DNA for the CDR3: TGTGCCAGCAGTTACTCGATGGGAGGGTTGTCCTACGAGCAGTACTTC.

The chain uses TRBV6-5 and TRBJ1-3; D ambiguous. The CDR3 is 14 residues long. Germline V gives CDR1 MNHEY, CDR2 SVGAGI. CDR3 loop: CASAGTFSGNTIYF. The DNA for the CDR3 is TGTGCGTCGGCAGGTACCTTCTCTGGAAACACCATATATTTT.

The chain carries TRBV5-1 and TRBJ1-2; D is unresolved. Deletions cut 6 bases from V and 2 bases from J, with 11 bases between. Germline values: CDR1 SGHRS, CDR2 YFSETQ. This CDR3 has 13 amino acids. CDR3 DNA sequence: TGCGCCAGCACGATAGGGTCCAACTATGGCTACACCTTC. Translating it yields CASTIGSNYGYTF.

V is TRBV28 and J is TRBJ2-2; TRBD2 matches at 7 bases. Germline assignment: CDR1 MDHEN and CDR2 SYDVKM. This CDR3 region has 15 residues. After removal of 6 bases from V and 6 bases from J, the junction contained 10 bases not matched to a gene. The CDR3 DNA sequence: TGTGCCAGCAGGGGGGGGACGGGGCCCTCCGGGGAGCTGTTTTTT. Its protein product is CASRGGTGPSGELFF.

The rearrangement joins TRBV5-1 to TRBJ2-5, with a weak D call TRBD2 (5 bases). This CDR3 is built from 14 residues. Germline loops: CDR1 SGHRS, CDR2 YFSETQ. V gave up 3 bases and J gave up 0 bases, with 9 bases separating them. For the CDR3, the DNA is TGCGCCAGCAGCTCCCCGGACTACCAAGAGACCCAGTACTTC. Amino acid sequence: CASSSPDYQETQYF.

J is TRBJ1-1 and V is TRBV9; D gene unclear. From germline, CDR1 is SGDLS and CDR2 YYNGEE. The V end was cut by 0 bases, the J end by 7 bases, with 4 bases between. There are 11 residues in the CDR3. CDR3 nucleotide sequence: TGTGCCAGCAGCGTAGATATTGAAGCTTTCTTT. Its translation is CASSVDIEAFF.

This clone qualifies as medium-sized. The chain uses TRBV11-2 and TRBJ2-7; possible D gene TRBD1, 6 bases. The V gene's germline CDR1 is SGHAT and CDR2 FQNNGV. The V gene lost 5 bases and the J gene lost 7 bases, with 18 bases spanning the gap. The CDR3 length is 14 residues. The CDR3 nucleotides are TGTGCCAGCAGCAAGGGACACCAGCCTGGAGAGCAGTACTTC. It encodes CASSKGHQPGEQYF.

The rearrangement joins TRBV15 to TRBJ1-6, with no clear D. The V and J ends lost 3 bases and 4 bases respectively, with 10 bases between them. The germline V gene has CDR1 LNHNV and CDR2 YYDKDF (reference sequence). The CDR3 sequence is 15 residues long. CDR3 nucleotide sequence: TGTGCCACCAGCAGCTTCCCAGGTTATAATTCACCCCTCCACTTT. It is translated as CATSSFPGYNSPLHF.

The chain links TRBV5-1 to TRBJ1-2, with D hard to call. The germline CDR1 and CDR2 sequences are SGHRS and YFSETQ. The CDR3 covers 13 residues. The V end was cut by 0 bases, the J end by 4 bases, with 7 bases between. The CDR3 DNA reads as TGCGCCAGCAGCTTGGGAGGGAGCTATGGCTACACCTTC. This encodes CASSLGGSYGYTF.

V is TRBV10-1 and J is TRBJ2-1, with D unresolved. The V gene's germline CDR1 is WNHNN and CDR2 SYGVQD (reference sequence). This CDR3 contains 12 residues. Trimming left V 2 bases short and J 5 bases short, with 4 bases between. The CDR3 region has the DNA TGCGCCAGCAGTGAGGAACACAATGAGCAGTTCTTC. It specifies CASSEEHNEQFF.

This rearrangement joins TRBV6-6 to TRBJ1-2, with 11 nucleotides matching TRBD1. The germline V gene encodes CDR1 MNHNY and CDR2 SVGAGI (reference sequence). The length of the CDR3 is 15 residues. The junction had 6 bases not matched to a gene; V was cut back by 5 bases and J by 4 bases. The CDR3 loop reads CASSAGTGGRYGYTF. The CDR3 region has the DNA TGTGCCAGCAGTGCCGGGACAGGGGGACGCTATGGCTACACCTTC.

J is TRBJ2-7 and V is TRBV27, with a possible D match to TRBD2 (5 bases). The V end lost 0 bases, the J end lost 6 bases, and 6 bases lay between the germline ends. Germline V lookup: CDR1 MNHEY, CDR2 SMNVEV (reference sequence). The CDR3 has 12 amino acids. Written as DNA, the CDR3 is TGTGCCAGCAGTTTATCTCGGGGCGAGCAGTACTTC. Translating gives CASSLSRGEQYF.

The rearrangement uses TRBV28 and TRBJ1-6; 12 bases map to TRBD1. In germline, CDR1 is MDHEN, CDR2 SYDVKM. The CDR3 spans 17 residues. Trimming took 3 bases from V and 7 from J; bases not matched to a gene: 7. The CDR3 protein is CASSLGQGAQGNSPLHF. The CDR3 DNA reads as TGTGCCAGCAGTTTGGGACAGGGGGCGCAAGGGAATTCACCCCTCCACTTT.

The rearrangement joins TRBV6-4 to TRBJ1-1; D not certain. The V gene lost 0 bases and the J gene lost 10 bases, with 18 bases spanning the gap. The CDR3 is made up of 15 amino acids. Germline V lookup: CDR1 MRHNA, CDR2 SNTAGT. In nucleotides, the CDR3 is TGTGCCAGCAGTGACTCGGCCGAGGGCCCGACGGTAGCTTTCTTT. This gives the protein CASSDSAEGPTVAFF.

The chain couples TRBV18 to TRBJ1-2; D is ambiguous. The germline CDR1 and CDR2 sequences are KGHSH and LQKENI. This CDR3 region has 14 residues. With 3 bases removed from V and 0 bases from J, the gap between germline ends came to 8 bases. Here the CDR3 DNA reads TGTGCCAGCTCACCGGCCTTAACTAACTATGGCTACACCTTC. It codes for CASSPALTNYGYTF.

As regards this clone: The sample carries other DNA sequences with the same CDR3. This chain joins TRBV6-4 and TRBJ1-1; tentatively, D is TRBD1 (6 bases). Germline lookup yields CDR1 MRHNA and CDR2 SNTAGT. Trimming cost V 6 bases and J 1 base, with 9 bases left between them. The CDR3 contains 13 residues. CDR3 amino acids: CASRTQGNTEAFF. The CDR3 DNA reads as TGTGCCAGCAGAACACAGGGGAACACTGAAGCTTTCTTT.

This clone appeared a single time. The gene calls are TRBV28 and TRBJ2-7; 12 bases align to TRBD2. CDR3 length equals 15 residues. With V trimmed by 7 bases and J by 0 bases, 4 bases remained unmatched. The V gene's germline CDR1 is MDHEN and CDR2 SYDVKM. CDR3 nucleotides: TGTGCCAGCAACAAACTAGCGGGGGGCTCCTACGAGCAGTACTTC. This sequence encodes CASNKLAGGSYEQYF.

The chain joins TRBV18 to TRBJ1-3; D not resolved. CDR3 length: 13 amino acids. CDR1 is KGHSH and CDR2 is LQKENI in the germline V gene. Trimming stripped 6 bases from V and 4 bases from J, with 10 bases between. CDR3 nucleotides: TGTGCCAGCTCTCGGGAAGGCGGAAACACCATATATTTT. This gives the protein CASSREGGNTIYF.

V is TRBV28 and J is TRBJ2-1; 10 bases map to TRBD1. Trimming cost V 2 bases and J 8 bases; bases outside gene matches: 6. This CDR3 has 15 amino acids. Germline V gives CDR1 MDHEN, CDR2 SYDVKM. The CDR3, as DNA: TGTGCCAGCAGTTTAGCAGAGACAGGGGGCGATGAGCAGTTCTTC. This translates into CASSLAETGGDEQFF.

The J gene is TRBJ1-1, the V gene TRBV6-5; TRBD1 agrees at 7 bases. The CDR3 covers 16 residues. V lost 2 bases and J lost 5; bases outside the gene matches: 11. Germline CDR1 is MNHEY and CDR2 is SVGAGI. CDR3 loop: CASSYRRTGGGTEAFF. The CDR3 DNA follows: TGTGCCAGCAGTTACCGAAGGACAGGAGGGGGTACTGAAGCTTTCTTT.

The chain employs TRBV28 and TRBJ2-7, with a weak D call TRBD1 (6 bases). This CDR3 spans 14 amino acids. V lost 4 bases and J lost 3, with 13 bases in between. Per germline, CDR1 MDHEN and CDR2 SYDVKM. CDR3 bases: TGTGCCAGCAGTTCCCCTCCAGGGGACTACGAGCAGTACTTC. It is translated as CASSSPPGDYEQYF.